The present entry profiles one TCR beta chain with its context. Its cognate antigen has yet to be identified. The record has no base qualities; no much larger clone is one base away. CDR3 length: 18 amino acids, cysteine to phenylalanine. Left in the record is the CDR3 DNA by itself, 54 bases read in frame from the first base. This sample was included in a study of cytomegalovirus exposure and HLA in healthy donors (dated by TCRdb to the late 2010s). Study-wide context: According to a later analysis, one platform produced both the approximately 110 validation repertoires and the approximately 660 repertoires of the first cohort. The study combined high-throughput TCR immunosequencing, statistical association of individual TCRs with disease status, and machine learning to predict cytomegalovirus infection status. The study aimed to test whether signatures of past pathogen exposure could be identified by cataloging public T cell receptors. Besides the first cohort of approximately 710 subjects, a separate validation cohort made up of about 120 different subjects was used. General study outcomes and caveats: In a later analysis, TCRs clustered in the first cohort were found to also tend to co-occur in the approximately 120 validation repertoires, with about 94% of cluster scores above 0. In vitro tests confirmed that three of the cytomegalovirus-associated TCR beta chains recognize cytomegalovirus antigens. The authors suggested that the approach could potentially be generalized to other disease states and immunological phenotypes. The classifier was reported to diagnose cytomegalovirus status with high specificity and sensitivity in both the original cohort and the validation cohort. Across donors, most TCR sequences were observed very rarely, whereas some public TCRs were present in many individuals. The study gave a list of 150 to 200 TCR beta chains associated with cytomegalovirus. A later analysis had no HLA typing for the validation cohort, so co-occurrence there was scored across all 120 or so repertoires.

Donors formed part of the validation cohort, which comprised 120 or so subjects and was distinct from the first cohort of under 850 subjects. To prepare the library, the immunoSEQ multiplex PCR assay was applied. Turning to the authors' computational methods: A statistical classification framework was developed to diagnose cytomegalovirus status using the catalog of TCR beta chain sequences. Imported from immuneACCESS, the table was reduced by TCRdb to in-frame sequences with V and J called. These copies leave out some clones; in studies compared against another copy, an unresolved V gene accounts for under half, and the cause of the remainder is not known. The DNA was the basis for D and trimming; V, J and clone size are from that table. The sample table holds over 120,000 clones, of which just under 90% were seen once. The ten largest clones capture around 5.9% of the sample.

The chain couples TRBV21-1 to TRBJ2-1; the D segment call TRBD2 is taken from the table without a DNA check. TRBV21-1 constitutes a pseudogene. This receptor was taken from a woman in her twenties or thirties in good health and CMV-seropositive. The sequenced sample was PBMCs. The nucleotide sequence is given as TGTGCCAGCAGCAAACTGGGGACTAGCGGGAGGTCGTTCAATGAGCAGTTCTTC. It translates to CASSKLGTSGRSFNEQFF.